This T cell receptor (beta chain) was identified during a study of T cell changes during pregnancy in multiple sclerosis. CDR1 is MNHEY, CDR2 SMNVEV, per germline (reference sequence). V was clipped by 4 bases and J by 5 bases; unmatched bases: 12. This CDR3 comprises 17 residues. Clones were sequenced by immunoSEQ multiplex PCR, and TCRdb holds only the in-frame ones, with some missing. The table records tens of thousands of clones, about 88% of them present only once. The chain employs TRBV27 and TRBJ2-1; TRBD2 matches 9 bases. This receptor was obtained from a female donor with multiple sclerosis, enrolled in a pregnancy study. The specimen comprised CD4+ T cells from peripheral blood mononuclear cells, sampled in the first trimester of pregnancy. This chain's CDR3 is CASSSSGVSGRDNEQFF. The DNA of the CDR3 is TGTGCCAGCAGTTCCTCAGGGGTTAGCGGGAGAGACAATGAGCAGTTCTTC.